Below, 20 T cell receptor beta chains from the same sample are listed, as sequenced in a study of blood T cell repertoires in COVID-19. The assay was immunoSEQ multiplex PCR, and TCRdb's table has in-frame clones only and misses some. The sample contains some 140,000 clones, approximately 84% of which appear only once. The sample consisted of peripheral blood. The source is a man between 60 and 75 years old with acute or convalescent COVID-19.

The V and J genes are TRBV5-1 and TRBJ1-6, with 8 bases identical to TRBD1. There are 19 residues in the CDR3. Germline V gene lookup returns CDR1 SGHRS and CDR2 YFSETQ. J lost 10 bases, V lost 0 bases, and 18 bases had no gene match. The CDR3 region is CASSLAGQGAGGWGSPLHF. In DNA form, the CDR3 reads TGCGCCAGCAGCTTGGCCGGGCAGGGGGCAGGAGGTTGGGGATCACCCCTCCACTTT.

CDR3 amino acids: CATSDMASGSVGTDTQYF. Here the CDR3 DNA reads TGTGCCACCAGTGATATGGCTAGCGGGAGTGTGGGAACAGATACGCAGTATTTT. The rearrangement joins TRBV24-1 to TRBJ2-3; TRBD2 matches 10 bases. V was pared by 3 bases and J by 3 bases, with 11 bases of the junction left unmatched. From germline, CDR1 is KGHDR and CDR2 SFDVKD. The CDR3 contains 18 residues.

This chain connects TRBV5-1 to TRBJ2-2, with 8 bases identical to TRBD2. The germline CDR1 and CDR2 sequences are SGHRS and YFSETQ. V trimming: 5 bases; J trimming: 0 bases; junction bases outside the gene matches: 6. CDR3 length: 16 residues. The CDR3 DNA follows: TGCGCCAGCAGACGCGGACTAGCCGCGAACACCGGGGAGCTGTTTTTT. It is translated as CASRRGLAANTGELFF.

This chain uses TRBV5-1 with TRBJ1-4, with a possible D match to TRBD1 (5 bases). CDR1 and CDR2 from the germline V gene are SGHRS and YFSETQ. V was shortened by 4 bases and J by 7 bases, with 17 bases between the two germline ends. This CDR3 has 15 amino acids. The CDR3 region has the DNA TGCGCCAGCAGCGTTCGACCCGGGGGGTCTGAAAAACTGTTTTTT. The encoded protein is CASSVRPGGSEKLFF. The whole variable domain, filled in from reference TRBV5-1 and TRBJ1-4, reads KAGVTQTPRYLIKTRGQQVTLSCSPISGHRSVSWYQQTPGQGLQFLFEYFSETQRNKGNFPGRFSGRQFSNSRSEMNVSTLELGDSALYLCASSVRPGGSEKLFFGSGTQLSVL.

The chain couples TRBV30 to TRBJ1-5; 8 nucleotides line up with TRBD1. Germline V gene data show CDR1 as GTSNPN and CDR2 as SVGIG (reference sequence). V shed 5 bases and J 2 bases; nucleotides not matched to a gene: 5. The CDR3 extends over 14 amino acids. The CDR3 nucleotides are TGTGCCTGGCAGGGGGCGCGGGGCAATCAGCCCCAGCATTTT. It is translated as CAWQGARGNQPQHF.

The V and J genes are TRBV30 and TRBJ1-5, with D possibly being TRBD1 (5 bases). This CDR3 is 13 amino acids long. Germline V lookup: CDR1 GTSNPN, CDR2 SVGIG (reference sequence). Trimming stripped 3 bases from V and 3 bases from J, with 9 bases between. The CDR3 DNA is TGTGCCTGGAGGGCAGGGATCAATCAGCCCCAGCATTTT. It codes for CAWRAGINQPQHF.

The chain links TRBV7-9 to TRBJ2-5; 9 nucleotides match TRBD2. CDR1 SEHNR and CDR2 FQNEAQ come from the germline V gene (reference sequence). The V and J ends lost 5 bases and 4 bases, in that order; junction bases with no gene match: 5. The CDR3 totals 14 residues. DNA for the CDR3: TGTGCCAGCAGCCTGGGGACTAGCCGAGAGACCCAGTACTTC. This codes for CASSLGTSRETQYF.

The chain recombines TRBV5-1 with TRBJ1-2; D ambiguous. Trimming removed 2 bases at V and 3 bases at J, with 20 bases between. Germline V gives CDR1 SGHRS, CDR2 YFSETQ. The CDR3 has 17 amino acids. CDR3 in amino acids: CASSFTPSPPSDYGYTF. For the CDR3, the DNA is TGCGCCAGCAGCTTTACCCCCTCTCCGCCATCGGACTATGGCTACACCTTC.

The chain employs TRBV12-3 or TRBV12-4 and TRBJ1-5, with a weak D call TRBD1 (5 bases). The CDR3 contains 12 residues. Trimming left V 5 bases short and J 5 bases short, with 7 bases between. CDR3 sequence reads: CASSQGYQPQHF. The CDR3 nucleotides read TGTGCCAGCAGTCAGGGATATCAGCCCCAGCATTTT.

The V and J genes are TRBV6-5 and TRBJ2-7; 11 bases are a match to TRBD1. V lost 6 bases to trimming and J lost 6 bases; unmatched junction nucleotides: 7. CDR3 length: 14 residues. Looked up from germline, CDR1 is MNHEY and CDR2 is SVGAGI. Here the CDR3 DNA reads TGTGCCAGCAGCTACCGGGACAGGGGGGGCGAGCAGTACTTC. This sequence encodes CASSYRDRGGEQYF.

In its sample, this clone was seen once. The CDR3 DNA sequence: TGTGCCAGCAGTTTATTGGGGGAGGGAAATCAGCCCCAGCATTTT. Protein: CASSLLGEGNQPQHF. This chain uses TRBV27 with TRBJ1-5, with a tentative D call TRBD1 (5 bases). The CDR3 loop spans 15 amino acids. CDR1 and CDR2 from the germline V gene are MNHEY and SMNVEV (reference sequence). V dropped 1 base and J dropped 4 bases, with 11 bases sitting between them.

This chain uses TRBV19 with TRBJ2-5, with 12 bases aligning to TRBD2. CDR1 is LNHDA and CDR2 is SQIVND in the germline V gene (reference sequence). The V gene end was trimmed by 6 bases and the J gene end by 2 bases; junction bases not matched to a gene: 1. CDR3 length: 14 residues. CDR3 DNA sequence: TGTGCCAGTAGCGGACTAGCGGGGCAAGAGACCCAGTACTTC. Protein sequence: CASSGLAGQETQYF.

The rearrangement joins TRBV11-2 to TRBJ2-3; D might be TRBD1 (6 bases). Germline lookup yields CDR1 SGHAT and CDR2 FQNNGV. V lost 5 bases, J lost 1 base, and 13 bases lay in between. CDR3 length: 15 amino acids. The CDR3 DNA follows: TGTGCCAGCAGCACTATCCAGGGGCGCACAGATACGCAGTATTTT. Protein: CASSTIQGRTDTQYF.

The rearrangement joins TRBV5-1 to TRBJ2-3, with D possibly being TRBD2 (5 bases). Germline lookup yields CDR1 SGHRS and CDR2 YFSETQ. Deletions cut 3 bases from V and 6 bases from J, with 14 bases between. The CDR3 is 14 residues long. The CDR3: CASSWTYLSDTQYF. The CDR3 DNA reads TGCGCCAGCAGCTGGACTTACCTATCGGATACGCAGTATTTT.

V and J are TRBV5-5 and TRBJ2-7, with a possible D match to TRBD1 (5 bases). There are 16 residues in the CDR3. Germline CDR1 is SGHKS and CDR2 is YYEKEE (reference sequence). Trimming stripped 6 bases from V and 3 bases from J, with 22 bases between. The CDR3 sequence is CASTVEPGHTFYEQYF. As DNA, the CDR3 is TGTGCCAGCACCGTTGAACCAGGACACACATTCTACGAGCAGTACTTC.

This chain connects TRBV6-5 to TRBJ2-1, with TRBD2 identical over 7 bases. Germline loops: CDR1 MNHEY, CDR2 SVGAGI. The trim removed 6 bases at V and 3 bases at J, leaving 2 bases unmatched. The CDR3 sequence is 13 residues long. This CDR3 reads CASRRDYYNEQFF. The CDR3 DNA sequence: TGTGCCAGCAGACGGGACTACTACAATGAGCAGTTCTTC.

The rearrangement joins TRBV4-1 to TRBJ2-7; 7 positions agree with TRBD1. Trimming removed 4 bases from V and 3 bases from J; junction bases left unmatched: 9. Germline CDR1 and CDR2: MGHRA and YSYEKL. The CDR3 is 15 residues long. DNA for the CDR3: TGCGCCAGCAGCCCCCCCGCAGGGGGTCGCTACGAGCAGTACTTC. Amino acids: CASSPPAGGRYEQYF.

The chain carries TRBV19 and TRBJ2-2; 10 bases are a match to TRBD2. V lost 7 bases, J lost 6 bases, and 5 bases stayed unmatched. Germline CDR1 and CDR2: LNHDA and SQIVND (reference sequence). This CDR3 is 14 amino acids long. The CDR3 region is CASNPSGSSGELFF. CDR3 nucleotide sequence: TGTGCCAGTAATCCTAGCGGGAGTTCCGGGGAGCTGTTTTTT.

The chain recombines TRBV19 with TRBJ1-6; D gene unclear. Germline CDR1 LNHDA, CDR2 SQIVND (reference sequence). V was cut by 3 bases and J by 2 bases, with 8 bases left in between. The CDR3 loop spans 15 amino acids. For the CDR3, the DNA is TGTGCCAGTAGTATCCACAGTCCCTATAATTCACCCCTCCACTTT. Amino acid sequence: CASSIHSPYNSPLHF.

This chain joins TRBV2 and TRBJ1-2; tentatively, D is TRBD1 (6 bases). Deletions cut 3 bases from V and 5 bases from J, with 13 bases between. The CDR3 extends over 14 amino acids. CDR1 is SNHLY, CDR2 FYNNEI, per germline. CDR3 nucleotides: TGTGCCAGCAGTGAGGGCAGGGGTTGGTATGGCTACACCTTC. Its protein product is CASSEGRGWYGYTF.